These T cell receptor beta chains were read from a single sample in a study of long-term antiretroviral therapy in people with HIV. Clones were read by immunoSEQ multiplex PCR, and TCRdb kept only the in-frame ones, dropping some. The sample consists of about 17,000 clones, more than 65% of them appearing once. Sample: unsorted PBMCs, taken at the start of antiretroviral therapy. The receptors shown here come from a man aged 25-40 years with HIV. Both conserved end residues are part of each CDR3. D genes are given only for firm matches.

d_call j_call v_call cdr3_aa
TRBD1 TRBJ2-7 TRBV2 CASSEGQAIYEQYF
. TRBJ1-5 TRBV7-8 CASSSQLGRRHNQPQHF
TRBD1 TRBJ2-2 TRBV9 CASSLGQGISGELFF
. TRBJ2-1 TRBV12-5 CASGLVYWTAFPSSYNEQFF
TRBD1 TRBJ2-7 TRBV19 CATTPGTGGFEQYF
. TRBJ2-3 TRBV7-2 CASSPGTSTDTQYF
. TRBJ2-7 TRBV7-6 CASSLLEGPYEQYF
TRBD2 TRBJ2-7 TRBV7-2 CASTQLAGTYEQYF
TRBD1 TRBJ2-3 TRBV4-1 CASSHPDRGTDTQYF
. TRBJ1-5 TRBV30 CAWSTTGDQPQHF
TRBD1 TRBJ1-3 TRBV28 CASSSGTAGNTIYF
. TRBJ2-3 TRBV30 CAWREAGGTDTQYF
TRBD2 TRBJ2-2 TRBV12-5 CASGFSTSETTGELFF
TRBD1 TRBJ2-7 TRBV28 CASSLYGDRLSYF